This entry lists 3 T cell receptor beta chains sequenced from one sample in a study of T cell repertoires in cytomegalovirus infection. TCRdb recomputed calls from the reads with MiXCR, one row per CDR3 protein. Of around 280,000 distinct CDR3 sequences detected, roughly 9.3% appear once; the ten largest clones hold around 2.5%. Sequences were obtained from PBMCs. These receptors came from a human donor in good health (CMV status not recorded). Some clones in this sample may be carry-over from other donors' samples.

A word on this clonotype: The CDR3 does not end in the conserved phenylalanine or tryptophan, so this is likely a read error. The chain carries TRBV5-1 and TRBJ2-2, with D possibly matching TRBD2 (6 bases). Germline CDR1 SGHRS, CDR2 YFSETQ. This CDR3 has 15 residues. Trimming took 3 bases from V and 2 from J, leaving 11 bases between them. In DNA, the CDR3 is TGCGCCAGCAGCTCGGGAGACGTCAACACCGGGGAGCTGTTTCTT. It yields the protein CASSSGDVNTGELFL.

This clonotype was counted at least ten times. V is TRBV4-1 and J is TRBJ2-1, with 16 nucleotides matching TRBD2. The CDR3 is 17 residues long. From germline, CDR1 is MGHRA and CDR2 YSYEKL. The V and J ends lost 3 bases and 10 bases, in that order; junction bases with no gene match: 9. CDR3 region: CASSHSPGTSGGEEQFF. The CDR3 DNA reads TGCGCCAGCAGCCATAGCCCCGGGACTAGCGGGGGGGAAGAGCAGTTCTTC.

This clonotype was picked up many times. This sequence joins TRBV20-1 and TRBJ2-3; 9 nucleotides agree with TRBD1. Germline loops: CDR1 DFQATT, CDR2 SNEGSKA (reference sequence). V lost 4 bases and J lost 3; bases outside the gene matches: 8. This CDR3 is 15 amino acids long. The DNA for the CDR3 is TGCAGTGCTACCGGAACAGGGGGCGCGACAGATACGCAGTATTTT. This translates into CSATGTGGATDTQYF.